The 5 T cell receptor beta chains in this list originate from one sample, sequenced in a study of regulatory T cells in long-lasting Graves disease. TCR beta libraries were built with iRepertoire HTBI primers and Arm-PCR of CDR3 regions. TCRdb analysed the multiplex PCR reads with MiXCR anew, one entry per CDR3 protein. The sample yields about 210,000 distinct CDR3 sequences, roughly 18% seen once. Time point noted: newly diagnosed GD, antithyroid drugs for less than 3 months. PBMC RNA was the source of the TCR library. These data were also reused for a study on T cells in Graves' hyperthyroidism and ophthalmopathy.

The sequencing used peripheral blood mononuclear cells (PBMCs), collected at new diagnosis, from a patient treated with antithyroid drugs. These receptors all come from a woman under 40 with Graves disease.

The chain is built from TRBV20-1 and TRBJ2-6; 7 nucleotides match TRBD1. Trimming took 0 bases from V and 0 from J; bases not matched to a gene: 2. The germline CDR1 and CDR2 sequences are DFQATT and SNEGSKA (reference sequence). The CDR3 has 16 residues. The CDR3 sequence: CSARDRGSSGANVLTF. CDR3 DNA sequence: TGCAGTGCTAGAGACAGGGGGAGCTCTGGGGCCAACGTCCTGACTTTC.

This clonotype was seen ten or more times. J is TRBJ1-2 and V is TRBV6-1; 8 bases are shared with TRBD1. The CDR3 is 14 residues long. With V trimmed by 8 bases and J by 1 base, 6 bases remained unmatched. CDR1 is MNHNS and CDR2 is SASEGT in the germline V gene. Written as DNA, the CDR3 is TGTGCCAGCGGGGACAGGTCTGTTAACTATGGCTACACCTTC. Its protein is CASGDRSVNYGYTF.

This clonotype was counted at least ten times. CDR3 coding DNA: TGTGCCAGCAGTGGGGACGGGAGAGGGGGCACCGGGGAGCTGTTTTTT. Its translation is CASSGDGRGGTGELFF. This chain uses TRBV27 with TRBJ2-2; the D call may be TRBD1 or TRBD2 (6 bases each). V lost 5 bases and J lost 4, with 17 bases in between. Per germline, CDR1 MNHEY and CDR2 SMNVEV (reference sequence). The CDR3 has 16 amino acids.

This clonotype appeared many times. This sequence joins TRBV5-1 and TRBJ2-1, with 12 bases matching TRBD2. There are 17 residues in the CDR3. The V segment lost 5 bases and the J segment 1 base; nucleotides outside the gene matches: 7. The germline V gene has CDR1 SGHRS and CDR2 YFSETQ. The CDR3 region has the DNA TGCGCCAGCAGTCGGCTAGCGGGAGGGAGGTCCTACAATGAGCAGTTCTTC. Encoded protein: CASSRLAGGRSYNEQFF.

This clonotype was counted ten times or more. The chain's CDR3 is CASEAPGQKNYGYTF. CDR3 bases: TGTGCCAGCGAGGCTCCGGGACAGAAAAACTATGGCTACACCTTC. This sequence joins TRBV28 and TRBJ1-2, with 7 bases aligning to TRBD1. V lost 8 bases and J lost 2; bases outside the gene matches: 11. The germline V gene has CDR1 MDHEN and CDR2 SYDVKM. There are 15 residues in the CDR3.